Presented here are 27 T cell receptor beta chains from one specimen sequenced in a study of T cells expressing NK-cell markers. TCRdb re-called the 5' RACE reads, yielding one record per CDR3 amino acid sequence without DNA. This repertoire includes hundreds of thousands of distinct CDR3 sequences. Source material: blood T cells: a sorted CD56 or NKG2C T cell subset, CD4+ or CD8+ T cells, or bulk PBMC T cells (not recorded which). The receptors originated from a man younger than 35 in good health.

The V call is TRBV7-9, the J call TRBJ2-3; no DNA is available, so the TRBD1 call from TCRdb remains unchecked. CDR3 length: 16 residues. Germline CDR1 and CDR2: SEHNR and FQNEAQ (reference sequence). CDR3 loop: CASSLTWDREGDTQYF.

The CDR3 protein is CASSLPSGIGELFF. The chain has TRBV5-1 and TRBJ2-2. The CDR3 extends over 14 amino acids. Germline CDR1 SGHRS, CDR2 YFSETQ.

The gene calls are TRBV11-3 and TRBJ2-5; TCRdb designates TRBD1, a call that cannot be tested without DNA. The CDR3 has 14 residues. Germline V lookup: CDR1 SGHNT, CDR2 YENEEA. CDR3 residues: CASSLGGLDETQYF.

The V and J genes are TRBV7-2 and TRBJ1-2; the TCRdb D gene call, TRBD1, has no DNA to confirm it. This CDR3 spans 16 amino acids. Germline lookup yields CDR1 SGHTA and CDR2 FQGNSA. The CDR3 reads CASRIRGRGPNYGYTF. The full variable domain, completed using reference TRBV7-2 and TRBJ1-2, is GAGVSQSPSNKVTEKGKDVELRCDPISGHTALYWYRQSLGQGLEFLIYFQGNSAPDKSGLPSDRFSAERTGGSVSTLTIQRTQQEDSAVYLCASRIRGRGPNYGYTFGSGTRLTVV.

The chain has TRBV14 and TRBJ2-1; TCRdb's assignment of TRBD2 cannot be checked, as there is no DNA. The CDR3 is 15 amino acids. Germline V gene data show CDR1 as SGHDN and CDR2 as FVKESK. The CDR3 sequence is CASSRGTGVYNEQFF.

CDR3 amino acids: CASSGWTGNQETQYF. The J gene is TRBJ2-5, the V gene TRBV5-1; TCRdb proposes TRBD1, but this gene call is untestable without DNA. There are 15 residues in the CDR3. Germline CDR1 is SGHRS and CDR2 is YFSETQ. The variable domain in full, completed from reference TRBV5-1 and TRBJ2-5, reads KAGVTQTPRYLIKTRGQQVTLSCSPISGHRSVSWYQQTPGQGLQFLFEYFSETQRNKGNFPGRFSGRQFSNSRSEMNVSTLELGDSALYLCASSGWTGNQETQYFGPGTRLLVL.

The chain combines TRBV6-2 or TRBV6-3 with TRBJ2-7. CDR1 MNHEY and CDR2 SVGEGT come from the germline V gene. This CDR3 has 14 residues. The CDR3 protein is CASKSGGLGYEQYF.

The chain carries TRBV5-1 and TRBJ2-6. CDR3 length: 17 residues. Looked up from germline, CDR1 is SGHRS and CDR2 is YFSETQ. The CDR3 here is CASSLGRLLSGANVLTF.

The V call is TRBV6-2 or TRBV6-3, the J call TRBJ2-7; TCRdb returns TRBD1, unconfirmable since there is no DNA. This CDR3 has 16 residues. CDR1 and CDR2 (germline): MNHEY, SVGEGT. CDR3 residues: CASSYSDRAISYEQYF.

V is TRBV20-1 and J is TRBJ2-7; with no DNA, the TCRdb D assignment of TRBD1 cannot be verified. Per germline, CDR1 DFQATT and CDR2 SNEGSKA (reference sequence). The CDR3 length is 11 residues. This CDR3 is CSAYRAREQYF.

The chain has TRBV6-5 and TRBJ1-2. The germline gives CDR1 MNHEY, CDR2 SVGAGI. This CDR3 region has 17 residues. CDR3 protein: CASRFMVQDVWNHGYTF.

The genes are TRBV6-5 and TRBJ2-3. CDR3 length: 11 residues. The germline V gene encodes CDR1 MNHEY and CDR2 SVGAGI. CDR3: CAAARGGTQYF.

The chain couples TRBV6-5 to TRBJ2-1; TCRdb's D call, TRBD2, is unchecked because there is no DNA. The CDR3 has 14 residues. Germline assignment: CDR1 MNHEY and CDR2 SVGAGI. The CDR3 region is CASGSGSFYNEQFF.

CDR3: CASSRLAQETQYF. The chain uses TRBV5-1 and TRBJ2-5; TCRdb's D call, TRBD2, is unchecked because there is no DNA. This CDR3 is 13 amino acids long. CDR1 and CDR2 (germline): SGHRS, YFSETQ.

The CDR3: CASSYRTSGRAFCPFF. J is TRBJ2-1 and V is TRBV12-3 or TRBV12-4; with no DNA, the TCRdb D assignment of TRBD2 cannot be verified. The CDR3 is 16 residues long.

The V and J genes are TRBV10-3 and TRBJ2-3. CDR3 length: 11 residues. Looked up from germline, CDR1 is ENHRY and CDR2 is SYGVKD. The CDR3 sequence: CAIRSTDTQYF.

This rearrangement joins TRBV24-1 to TRBJ2-2; the D call from TCRdb, TRBD1, cannot be confirmed without DNA. This CDR3 has 15 residues. The germline gives CDR1 KGHDR, CDR2 SFDVKD. The CDR3 spells CASSVGGEATGELFF.

The V call is TRBV20-1, the J call TRBJ1-3; TCRdb calls TRBD1, which cannot be checked without DNA. Per the germline V gene, CDR1 is DFQATT and CDR2 is SNEGSKA (reference sequence). This CDR3 region has 12 residues. CDR3 loop: CSAALTGNTIYF.

This sequence joins TRBV7-9 and TRBJ1-5; TCRdb reports TRBD1, a call that lacks DNA to check it against. In germline, CDR1 is SEHNR, CDR2 FQNEAQ (reference sequence). The CDR3 sequence is 14 residues long. This chain's CDR3 is CASSARQDNQPQHF.

The chain recombines TRBV27 with TRBJ2-7. The CDR3 has 14 amino acids. Looked up from germline, CDR1 is MNHEY and CDR2 is SMNVEV (reference sequence). The CDR3 region is CASSLSVSATEQYF.

The rearrangement joins TRBV27 to TRBJ2-7; as DNA is missing, the TRBD1 call by TCRdb cannot be tested. Germline-derived CDR1 and CDR2 are MNHEY and SMNVEV (reference sequence). The CDR3 length is 14 residues. CDR3 region: CASSLGTGGVEQYF.

This chain uses TRBV6-1 with TRBJ2-3. The CDR3 contains 13 residues. The germline V gene encodes CDR1 MNHNS and CDR2 SASEGT. CDR3 in amino acids: CASSDPNVNTQYF.

The chain is built from TRBV20-1 and TRBJ1-4; TCRdb calls TRBD1, which cannot be checked without DNA. CDR1 is DFQATT and CDR2 is SNEGSKA in the germline V gene (reference sequence). The CDR3 has 15 residues. The CDR3: CSAPHPPATNEKLFF.

The V and J genes are TRBV9 and TRBJ2-3; there is no DNA to check the TCRdb D call of TRBD2. Germline loops: CDR1 SGDLS, CDR2 YYNGEE. The CDR3 consists of 12 residues. The CDR3 loop is CASEGREDTQYF. Complete variable domain (other parts from reference TRBV9 and TRBJ2-3): DSGVTQTPKHLITATGQRVTLRCSPRSGDLSVYWYQQSLDQGLQFLIQYYNGEERAKGNILERFSAQQFPDLHSELNLSSLELGDSALYFCASEGREDTQYFGPGTRLTVL.

This chain joins TRBV5-1 and TRBJ1-1; TCRdb proposes TRBD1, but this gene call is untestable without DNA. The CDR3 extends over 14 amino acids. Germline V gives CDR1 SGHRS, CDR2 YFSETQ. This CDR3 is CASSLGGVISEAFF.

The gene calls are TRBV2 and TRBJ1-6. The germline gives CDR1 SNHLY, CDR2 FYNNEI. This CDR3 comprises 12 residues. The CDR3 here is CASKTPNSPLHF.

V gene TRBV5-1 combines with J gene TRBJ2-1; the TRBD2 assignment by TCRdb is unverifiable without DNA. The CDR3 totals 17 residues. Germline lookup yields CDR1 SGHRS and CDR2 YFSETQ. CDR3 residues: CASRSSASGRTYNEQFF.